This TCR beta chain was found in a study of blood T cell repertoires in COVID-19. Looking at the study overall: Samples came from the United States, Italy and Spain, spanning acute and convalescent COVID-19. Sources were T cells, B-cell-depleted T cells, or PBMCs; the material itself was cDNA or gDNA.

CDR3 length: 14 residues. Germline-derived CDR1 and CDR2 are SGHDN and FVKESK. V was shortened by 0 bases and J by 4 bases, with 7 bases between the two germline ends. Authors' processing steps: Reference gene primer amplification yielded estimated nucleated cell counts. TCRdb keeps only in-frame clones here, not all; method: immunoSEQ multiplex PCR. The D gene and trimming were derived from the DNA, and the V and J assignments and clone size from that table. The table includes roughly 59,000 clones, around four fifths detected once. The TCR comes from a human donor in a cohort sampled during active COVID-19. Sequenced material: peripheral blood. J is TRBJ1-3 and V is TRBV14; D is possibly TRBD1 (5 bases). Here the CDR3 DNA reads TGTGCCAGCAGCCAAGACAGGGCGGGAAACACCATATATTTT. This translates into CASSQDRAGNTIYF.